These 32 T cell receptor beta chains were sequenced from one sample in a study of T cells in Graves' hyperthyroidism and ophthalmopathy. RNA transcripts provided the source from which TCR beta CDR3 regions were amplified. The primer set for the first-round RT-PCR of the TCR CDR3 was HTBI. One entry per CDR3 protein, called by TCRdb with MiXCR from the multiplex PCR reads. The table shows under 350,000 distinct CDR3 sequences, with under 25% occurring only once. Sequenced sample: blood. Receptors originate from a woman aged 45-65 years with Graves' hyperthyroidism.

This clonotype has ten or more counts. The rearrangement uses TRBV2 and TRBJ1-1; the match to TRBD1 covers 7 bases. CDR3 length equals 13 residues. The germline V gene encodes CDR1 SNHLY and CDR2 FYNNEI. V was pared by 6 bases and J by 4 bases, with 5 bases of the junction left unmatched. The CDR3 nucleotides read TGTGCCAGCAGGAGACAGGGAACCACTGAAGCTTTCTTT. This encodes CASRRQGTTEAFF.

The rearrangement joins TRBV5-1 to TRBJ2-2, with D maybe TRBD1 (6 bases). CDR3 length: 16 residues. Trimming removed 0 bases from V and 1 base from J, with 10 bases in between. The V gene's germline CDR1 is SGHRS and CDR2 YFSETQ. Written as DNA, the CDR3 is TGCGCCAGCAGCTTGGGTACAGGGCTGAACACCGGGGAGCTGTTTTTT. Its protein is CASSLGTGLNTGELFF.

This clonotype occurred many times. The V gene is TRBV5-1, the J gene TRBJ2-3; no reliable D call. V lost 2 bases to trimming and J lost 1 base, with 8 bases between them. The length of the CDR3 is 14 residues. Germline loops: CDR1 SGHRS, CDR2 YFSETQ. The CDR3 DNA sequence: TGCGCCAGCAGCTTTGGCAGACGCACAGATACGCAGTATTTT. It yields the protein CASSFGRRTDTQYF.

The rearrangement uses TRBV4-1 and TRBJ1-1; D perhaps matches TRBD1 (5 bases). Germline V gives CDR1 MGHRA, CDR2 YSYEKL. V lost 0 bases, J lost 1 base, and 9 bases lay in between. The CDR3 has 15 amino acids. The CDR3 protein is CASSQDWGPNTEAFF. CDR3 nucleotide sequence: TGCGCCAGCAGCCAAGATTGGGGCCCGAACACTGAAGCTTTCTTT.

The rearrangement joins TRBV5-1 to TRBJ1-1; maybe TRBD1 (6 bases). The CDR3 extends over 16 amino acids. Looked up from germline, CDR1 is SGHRS and CDR2 is YFSETQ. Trimming left V 3 bases short and J 1 base short, with 16 bases between. The CDR3 nucleotides are TGCGCCAGCAGCTCGAAACCGGGACAACAGAACACTGAAGCTTTCTTT. As protein: CASSSKPGQQNTEAFF.

The chain couples TRBV5-6 to TRBJ2-7, with TRBD2 identical over 12 bases. Per the germline V gene, CDR1 is SGHDT and CDR2 is YYEEEE. The CDR3 has 20 amino acids. Losses at the gene ends were 4 bases for V and 4 bases for J; bases not matched to a gene: 21. CDR3 loop: CASSGTSGPGRALLGYEQYF. DNA of the CDR3: TGTGCCAGCAGCGGGACTAGCGGGCCTGGAAGAGCCCTCTTGGGATACGAGCAGTACTTC. The full variable domain, its missing parts supplied by reference TRBV5-6 and TRBJ2-7, is DAGVTQSPTHLIKTRGQQVTLRCSPKSGHDTVSWYQQALGQGPQFIFQYYEEEERQRGNFPDRFSGHQFPNYSSELNVNALLLGDSALYLCASSGTSGPGRALLGYEQYFGPGTRLTVT.

A note on this clonotype: This may be a read error: a much more frequent sequence differs by one nucleotide. This sequence joins TRBV6-1 and TRBJ2-7; D remains ambiguous. V lost 2 bases and J 2 bases, leaving 10 bases between the germline ends. The CDR3 is made up of 14 amino acids. Germline CDR1 MNHNS, CDR2 SASEGT. CDR3 DNA: TGTGCCAGCAGTGAAAGGCAGGACGCCTACGAGCAGTACTTC. It is translated as CASSERQDAYEQYF.

This clonotype was recorded many times. The V and J genes are TRBV5-8 and TRBJ1-5, with 9 bases lining up with TRBD1. The CDR3 spans 15 residues. Germline assignment: CDR1 SGHTS and CDR2 YDEGEE. V shed 2 bases and J 4 bases; nucleotides not matched to a gene: 4. DNA for the CDR3: TGTGCCAGCAGCTTTTGGACAGGGGTGAATCAGCCCCAGCATTTT. Translation: CASSFWTGVNQPQHF.

This clonotype was seen a few times. J is TRBJ2-6 and V is TRBV12-3 or TRBV12-4; D is ambiguous. The ends were cut back, 11 bases at V and 4 bases at J, with 15 bases in the middle. This CDR3 is 14 amino acids long. The CDR3 loop is CASGPPRGANVLTF. CDR3 DNA sequence: TGTGCCTCCGGGCCGCCGAGAGGGGCCAACGTCCTGACTTTC.

This clonotype has ten or more counts. J is TRBJ1-6 and V is TRBV28, with TRBD1 as a possible D gene (6 bases). Germline V CDR1 and CDR2: MDHEN, SYDVKM. V shed 4 bases and J shed 8 bases, with 12 bases lying between them. The CDR3 extends over 14 amino acids. CDR3 sequence (DNA): TGTGCCAGCAGTTCCGGACAGACATATTCACCCCTCCACTTT. It encodes CASSSGQTYSPLHF.

This clonotype came up many times. The chain links TRBV2 to TRBJ2-7, with 7 bases identical to TRBD2. The V and J ends lost 4 bases and 4 bases, in that order; junction bases with no gene match: 1. This CDR3 has 12 residues. CDR1 is SNHLY, CDR2 FYNNEI, per germline. CDR3 in amino acids: CASSGGGYEQYF. CDR3 nucleotide sequence: TGTGCCAGCAGTGGGGGGGGTTACGAGCAGTACTTC.

This clonotype was detected many times. The V call is TRBV2, the J call TRBJ1-2; D is possibly TRBD1 (5 bases). The CDR3 is 13 amino acids. Looked up from germline, CDR1 is SNHLY and CDR2 is FYNNEI. Trimming removed 10 bases at V and 0 bases at J, with 12 bases between. CDR3 nucleotides: TGTGCCACCATCAGGGAAGCTAACTATGGCTACACCTTC. Translated: CATIREANYGYTF.

The J gene is TRBJ1-3, the V gene TRBV28, with D tentatively TRBD1 (6 bases). The CDR3 is 16 amino acids. V was trimmed by 5 bases and J by 0 bases, leaving 14 bases between them. Germline CDR1 is MDHEN and CDR2 is SYDVKM. CDR3 nucleotide sequence: TGTGCCAGCAGTCCCGGACAGTCCCCCTCTGGAAACACCATATATTTT. Its protein product is CASSPGQSPSGNTIYF.

As for this clonotype: One end of the junction fails to match germline, which may point to a read error. CDR3 sequence (DNA): TGTGCTAGCAGCCTCGACAGGGGCGATGAGCAGTTCTTC. Its protein is CASSLDRGDEQFF. The rearrangement joins TRBV7-7 to TRBJ2-1, with 8 bases that match TRBD1. CDR3 length: 13 amino acids. Germline CDR1 and CDR2: SSHAT and FNYEAQ (reference sequence).

This chain connects TRBV5-1 to TRBJ1-4; 8 positions agree with TRBD1. With 4 bases clipped from V and 0 bases from J, the junction kept 8 bases outside the gene matches. Germline loops: CDR1 SGHRS, CDR2 YFSETQ. CDR3 length: 17 amino acids. CDR3 in amino acids: CASSGGQGHATNEKLFF. CDR3 coding DNA: TGCGCCAGCAGCGGAGGACAGGGCCATGCAACTAATGAAAAACTGTTTTTT.

The J gene is TRBJ1-4, the V gene TRBV5-6; possible D gene TRBD1, 6 bases. Looked up from germline, CDR1 is SGHDT and CDR2 is YYEEEE. The V gene lost 3 bases and the J gene lost 4 bases, with 16 bases spanning the gap. This CDR3 region has 16 residues. CDR3 DNA sequence: TGTGCCAGCAGCTCACTCCGGGGGGCGGATAATGAAAAACTGTTTTTT. Translation gives CASSSLRGADNEKLFF.

This clonotype was detected once. CDR3 amino acids: CASSQEGFGYTF. The CDR3 DNA follows: TGCGCCAGCAGCCAAGAGGGGTTTGGCTACACCTTC. This sequence joins TRBV4-1 and TRBJ1-2; no firm D call. The length of the CDR3 is 12 residues. Deletions cut 0 bases from V and 7 bases from J, with 6 bases between. The germline gives CDR1 MGHRA, CDR2 YSYEKL.

In DNA form, the CDR3 reads TGTGCCAGCAGCTTATCCGGGGCCCCCTCTGGGGCCAACGTCCTGACTTTC. Amino acids: CASSLSGAPSGANVLTF. J is TRBJ2-6 and V is TRBV5-8, with D perhaps given as TRBD1 or TRBD2 (5 bases each). Germline CDR1 SGHTS, CDR2 YDEGEE. V was shortened by 2 bases and J by 0 bases, with 12 bases between the two germline ends. This CDR3 spans 17 amino acids.

This clonotype was seen at least ten times. The J gene is TRBJ2-7, the V gene TRBV28; TRBD1 might be the D (6 bases). V was trimmed by 6 bases and J by 0 bases, leaving 9 bases between them. Per the germline V gene, CDR1 is MDHEN and CDR2 is SYDVKM. The CDR3 contains 13 residues. The CDR3 sequence: CASRDSSSYEQYF. The CDR3 DNA sequence: TGTGCCAGCAGGGACAGCAGCTCCTACGAGCAGTACTTC.

V is TRBV9 and J is TRBJ2-5, with 13 bases fitting TRBD2. V was clipped by 0 bases and J by 2 bases; unmatched bases: 4. Germline-derived CDR1 and CDR2 are SGDLS and YYNGEE. The CDR3 runs to 17 residues. The CDR3 protein is CASSVGTSGGTQETQYF. The CDR3 DNA is TGTGCCAGCAGCGTAGGGACTAGCGGGGGCACACAAGAGACCCAGTACTTC.

The chain joins TRBV3-1 to TRBJ2-2, with TRBD2 matching over 14 bases. Per the germline V gene, CDR1 is LGHDT and CDR2 is YNNKEL (reference sequence). The CDR3 is made up of 17 amino acids. The junction had 8 bases not matched to a gene; V was cut back by 5 bases and J by 6 bases. CDR3 sequence (DNA): TGTGCCAGCAGCTCGGGACTAGCGGGGGCCGGCCCCGGGGAGCTGTTTTTT. Residues: CASSSGLAGAGPGELFF.

With regard to this clonotype: This may be a read error, as it is one base from a much larger clone. The chain combines TRBV28 with TRBJ2-1, with 8 bases aligning to TRBD2. J gave up 5 bases and V 6 bases, and 6 bases lay outside the gene matches. CDR1 is MDHEN, CDR2 SYDVKM, per germline. The CDR3 spans 14 residues. CDR3 sequence: CASRGGGLNNEQFF. Here the CDR3 DNA reads TGTGCCAGCAGAGGCGGGGGGCTAAACAATGAGCAGTTCTTC.

The chain's CDR3 is CASSSPGGDTGELFF. The CDR3 bases are TGTGCCAGCAGCTCCCCAGGGGGGGACACCGGGGAGCTGTTTTTT. The chain couples TRBV11-1 to TRBJ2-2; D may correspond to TRBD1 or TRBD2 (7 bases each). There are 15 residues in the CDR3. V was trimmed by 4 bases and J by 3 bases, leaving 12 bases between them. Germline loops: CDR1 SGHAT, CDR2 FQDESV (reference sequence).

This clonotype was counted at least ten times. J is TRBJ2-5 and V is TRBV2; TRBD1 or TRBD2 may be the D gene (5 bases each). The length of the CDR3 is 14 residues. Germline V gives CDR1 SNHLY, CDR2 FYNNEI. V lost 10 bases to trimming and J lost 5 bases, with 20 bases between them. CDR3 in DNA: TGTGCCACATATCACCGGGACGGCCGGGAGACCCAGTACTTC. This sequence encodes CATYHRDGRETQYF.

This clonotype came up a few times. V is TRBV29-1 and J is TRBJ1-1; D call uncertain. Germline V gene lookup returns CDR1 SQVTM and CDR2 ANQGSEA. V was shortened by 2 bases and J by 4 bases, with 11 bases between the two germline ends. The CDR3 contains 13 residues. DNA for the CDR3: TGCAGCGTTGAAAGGGCTTTTGGCACTGAAGCTTTCTTT. Amino acid sequence: CSVERAFGTEAFF.

This clonotype is a singleton in its sample. The chain uses TRBV6-1 and TRBJ1-2; D gene ambiguous. In germline, CDR1 is MNHNS, CDR2 SASEGT. CDR3 length equals 14 residues. The V gene lost 1 base and the J gene lost 1 base, with 7 bases spanning the gap. The CDR3 protein is CASSEVLNNYGYTF. The CDR3 bases are TGTGCCAGCAGTGAAGTACTCAATAACTATGGCTACACCTTC.

This clonotype was seen only once. The chain is built from TRBV10-3 and TRBJ2-7; no firm D call. This CDR3 has 13 amino acids. V was trimmed by 5 bases and J by 2 bases, leaving 10 bases between them. The germline gives CDR1 ENHRY, CDR2 SYGVKD. CDR3 residues: CAISYDTTYEQYF. Written as DNA, the CDR3 is TGTGCCATCAGTTACGATACAACCTACGAGCAGTACTTC.

The rearrangement joins TRBV19 to TRBJ2-5, with D maybe TRBD1 (6 bases). The germline V and J ends were trimmed by 5 bases and 5 bases, with 15 bases remaining between them. Looked up from germline, CDR1 is LNHDA and CDR2 is SQIVND (reference sequence). The CDR3 is 14 residues long. The CDR3 region has the DNA TGTGCCAGTAGTCAACGCGGACAGAGTGAGACCCAGTACTTC. This translates into CASSQRGQSETQYF.

The chain joins TRBV3-1 to TRBJ2-6, with 8 bases fitting TRBD1. Germline lookup yields CDR1 LGHDT and CDR2 YNNKEL (reference sequence). V was pared by 3 bases and J by 4 bases, with 11 bases of the junction left unmatched. The CDR3 consists of 18 residues. The DNA of the CDR3 is TGTGCCAGCAGCCATGGACAGGGCGCCTTCCAGGGGGCCAACGTCCTGACTTTC. It translates to CASSHGQGAFQGANVLTF.

J is TRBJ1-4 and V is TRBV2, with a tentative D call TRBD1 (6 bases). The CDR3 is 15 amino acids. V was clipped by 5 bases and J by 5 bases, with 15 bases between them. Per the germline V gene, CDR1 is SNHLY and CDR2 is FYNNEI. The CDR3 nucleotides read TGTGCCAGCAGTAGGGACTGGACAGAAAATGAAAAACTGTTTTTT. Translation: CASSRDWTENEKLFF.

At least ten counts were recorded for this clonotype. This chain links TRBV15 with TRBJ1-1; D gene uncertain. CDR3 length: 14 amino acids. The germline V gene encodes CDR1 LNHNV and CDR2 YYDKDF (reference sequence). V lost 0 bases and J 4 bases, leaving 9 bases between the germline ends. CDR3 region: CATSRDRVGTEAFF. As DNA, the CDR3 is TGTGCCACCAGCAGAGATAGGGTGGGCACTGAAGCTTTCTTT.

This clonotype occurred a few times. V usage is TRBV20-1 and J usage is TRBJ1-5, with 7 bases identical to TRBD1. V was pared by 5 bases and J by 0 bases, with 7 bases of the junction left unmatched. CDR1 and CDR2 from the germline V gene are DFQATT and SNEGSKA (reference sequence). The CDR3 length is 15 residues. The CDR3 protein is CSAYRQGDSNQPQHF. The CDR3 DNA follows: TGCAGTGCTTATAGACAGGGTGATAGCAATCAGCCCCAGCATTTT.